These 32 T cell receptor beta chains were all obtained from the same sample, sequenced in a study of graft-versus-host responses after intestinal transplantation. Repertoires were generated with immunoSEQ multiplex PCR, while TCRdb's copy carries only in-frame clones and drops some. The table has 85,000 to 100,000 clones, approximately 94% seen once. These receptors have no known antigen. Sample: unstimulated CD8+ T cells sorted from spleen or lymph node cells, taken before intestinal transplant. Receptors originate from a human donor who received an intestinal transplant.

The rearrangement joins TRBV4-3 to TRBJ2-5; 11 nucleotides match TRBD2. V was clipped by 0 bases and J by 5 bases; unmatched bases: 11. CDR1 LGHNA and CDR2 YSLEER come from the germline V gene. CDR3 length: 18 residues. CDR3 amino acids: CASSQDAASGGLGETQYF. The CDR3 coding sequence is TGCGCCAGCAGCCAAGATGCGGCTAGCGGGGGGTTAGGGGAGACCCAGTACTTC.

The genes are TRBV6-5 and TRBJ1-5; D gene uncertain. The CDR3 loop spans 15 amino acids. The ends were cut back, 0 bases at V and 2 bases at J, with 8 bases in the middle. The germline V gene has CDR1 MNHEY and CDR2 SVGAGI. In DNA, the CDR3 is TGTGCCAGCAGTTACTCGAGCACGGGCAATCAGCCCCAGCATTTT. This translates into CASSYSSTGNQPQHF.

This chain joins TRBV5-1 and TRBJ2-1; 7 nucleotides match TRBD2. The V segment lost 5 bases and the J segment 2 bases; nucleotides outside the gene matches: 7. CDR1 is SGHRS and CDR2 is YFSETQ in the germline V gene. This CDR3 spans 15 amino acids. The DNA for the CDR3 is TGCGCCAGCAGGTCCAGCGGGGAAACCTACAATGAGCAGTTCTTC. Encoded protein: CASRSSGETYNEQFF. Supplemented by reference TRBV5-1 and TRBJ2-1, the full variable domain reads KAGVTQTPRYLIKTRGQQVTLSCSPISGHRSVSWYQQTPGQGLQFLFEYFSETQRNKGNFPGRFSGRQFSNSRSEMNVSTLELGDSALYLCASRSSGETYNEQFFGPGTRLTVL.

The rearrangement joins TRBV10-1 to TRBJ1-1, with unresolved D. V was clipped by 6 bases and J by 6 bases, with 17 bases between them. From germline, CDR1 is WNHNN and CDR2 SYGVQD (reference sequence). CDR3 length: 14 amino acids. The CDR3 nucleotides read TGCGCCAGCAGAGGTCTCGCGGGCGGGGCTGAAGCTTTCTTT. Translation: CASRGLAGGAEAFF.

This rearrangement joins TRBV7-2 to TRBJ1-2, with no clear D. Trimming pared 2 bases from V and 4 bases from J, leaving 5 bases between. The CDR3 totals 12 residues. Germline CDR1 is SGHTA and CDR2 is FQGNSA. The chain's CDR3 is CASSLMAYGYTF. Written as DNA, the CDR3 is TGTGCCAGCAGCTTAATGGCCTATGGCTACACCTTC.

CDR3 protein: CASKRVPATNEKLFF. The CDR3, as DNA: TGTGCCAGCAAACGGGTCCCAGCAACTAATGAAAAACTGTTTTTT. This sequence joins TRBV28 and TRBJ1-4; no reliable D call. The germline V gene encodes CDR1 MDHEN and CDR2 SYDVKM. The CDR3 loop spans 15 amino acids. V gave up 7 bases and J gave up 0 bases, with 12 bases separating them.

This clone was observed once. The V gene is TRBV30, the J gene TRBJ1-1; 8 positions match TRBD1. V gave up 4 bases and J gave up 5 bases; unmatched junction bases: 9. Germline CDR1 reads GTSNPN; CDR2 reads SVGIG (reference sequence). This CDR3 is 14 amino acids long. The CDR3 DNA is TGTGCCTGGACCATTCAGGGGGCGATTACTGAAGCTTTCTTT. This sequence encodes CAWTIQGAITEAFF.

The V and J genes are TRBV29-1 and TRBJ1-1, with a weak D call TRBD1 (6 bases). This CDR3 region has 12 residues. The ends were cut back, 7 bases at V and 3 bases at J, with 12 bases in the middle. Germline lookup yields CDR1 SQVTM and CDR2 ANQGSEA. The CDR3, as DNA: TGCAGCGACAAGAAGGGGGACACTGAAGCTTTCTTT. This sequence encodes CSDKKGDTEAFF.

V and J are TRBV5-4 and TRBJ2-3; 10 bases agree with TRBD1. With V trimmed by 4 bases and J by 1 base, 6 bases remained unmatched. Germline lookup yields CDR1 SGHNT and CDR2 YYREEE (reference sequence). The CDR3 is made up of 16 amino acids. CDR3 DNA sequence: TGTGCCAGCAGCCCAACAGGGACAGGGGGCACAGATACGCAGTATTTT. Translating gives CASSPTGTGGTDTQYF.

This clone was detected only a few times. CDR3 in amino acids: CASSSEGGRIPEQYF. The CDR3 DNA reads TGTGCCAGCAGCTCCGAGGGGGGGCGCATCCCCGAGCAGTACTTC. The J gene is TRBJ2-7, the V gene TRBV7-9; a weak D match, TRBD2 (7 bases). V lost 4 bases and J 6 bases, leaving 19 bases between the germline ends. The germline gives CDR1 SEHNR, CDR2 FQNEAQ (reference sequence). This CDR3 region has 15 residues.

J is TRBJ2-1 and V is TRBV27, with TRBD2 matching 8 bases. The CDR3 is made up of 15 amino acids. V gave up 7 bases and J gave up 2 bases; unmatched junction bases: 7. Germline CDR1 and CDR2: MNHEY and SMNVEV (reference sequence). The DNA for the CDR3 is TGTGCCAGCACCTCGGGGGGGGGAACCTACAATGAGCAGTTCTTC. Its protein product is CASTSGGGTYNEQFF.

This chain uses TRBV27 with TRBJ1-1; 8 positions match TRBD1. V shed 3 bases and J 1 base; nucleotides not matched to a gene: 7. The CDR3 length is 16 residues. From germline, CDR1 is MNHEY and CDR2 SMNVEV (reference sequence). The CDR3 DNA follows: TGTGCCAGCAGTTTGACCCGGACAGGGTGGAACACTGAAGCTTTCTTT. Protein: CASSLTRTGWNTEAFF.

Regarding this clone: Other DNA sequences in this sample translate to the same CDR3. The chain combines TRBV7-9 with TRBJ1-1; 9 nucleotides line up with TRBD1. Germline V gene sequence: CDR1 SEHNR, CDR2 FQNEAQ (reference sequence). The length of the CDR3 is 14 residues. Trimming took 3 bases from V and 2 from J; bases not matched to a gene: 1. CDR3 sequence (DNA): TGTGCCAGCAGCTTGGGACAGGGAAACACTGAAGCTTTCTTT. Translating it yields CASSLGQGNTEAFF.

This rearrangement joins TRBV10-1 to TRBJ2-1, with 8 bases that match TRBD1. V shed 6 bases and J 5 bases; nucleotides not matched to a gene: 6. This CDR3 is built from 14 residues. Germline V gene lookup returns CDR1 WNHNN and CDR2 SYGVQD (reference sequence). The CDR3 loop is CASSRTGSNNEQFF. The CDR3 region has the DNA TGCGCCAGCAGCCGGACAGGGTCAAACAATGAGCAGTTCTTC.

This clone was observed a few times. The CDR3 here is CASSESAAGDEQYF. Here the CDR3 DNA reads TGCGCCAGCAGTGAGTCGGCTGCAGGGGACGAGCAGTACTTC. This chain connects TRBV10-1 to TRBJ2-7; maybe TRBD1 (6 bases). Germline CDR1 WNHNN, CDR2 SYGVQD (reference sequence). This CDR3 has 14 amino acids. Between the trimmed V and J ends, which lost 0 bases and 5 bases, there was a span of 11 bases.

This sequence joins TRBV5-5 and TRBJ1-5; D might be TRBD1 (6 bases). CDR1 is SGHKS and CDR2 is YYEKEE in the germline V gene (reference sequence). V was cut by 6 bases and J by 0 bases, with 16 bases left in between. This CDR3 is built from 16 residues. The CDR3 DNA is TGTGCCAGCACCAACGGGACACCATATAGCAATCAGCCCCAGCATTTT. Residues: CASTNGTPYSNQPQHF.

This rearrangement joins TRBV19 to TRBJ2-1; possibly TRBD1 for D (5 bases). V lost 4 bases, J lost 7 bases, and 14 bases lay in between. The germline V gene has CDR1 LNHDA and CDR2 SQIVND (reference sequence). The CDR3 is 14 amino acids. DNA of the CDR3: TGTGCCAGTAGTACAGGGTCTTCTCATAATGAGCAGTTCTTC. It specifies CASSTGSSHNEQFF.

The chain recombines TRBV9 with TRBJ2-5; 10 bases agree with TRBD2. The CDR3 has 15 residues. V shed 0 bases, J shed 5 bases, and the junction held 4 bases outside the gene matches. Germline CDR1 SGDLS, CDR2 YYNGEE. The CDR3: CASSVEGTSDETQYF. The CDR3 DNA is TGTGCCAGCAGCGTAGAGGGGACTAGCGATGAGACCCAGTACTTC.

The CDR3 here is CASSHPPGQGRTEAFF. Here the CDR3 DNA reads TGCGCCAGCAGCCACCCGCCGGGACAGGGTAGGACTGAAGCTTTCTTT. The rearrangement joins TRBV4-1 to TRBJ1-1; TRBD1 aligns across 9 bases. The CDR3 consists of 16 residues. V was clipped by 3 bases and J by 5 bases; unmatched bases: 10. Germline assignment: CDR1 MGHRA and CDR2 YSYEKL.

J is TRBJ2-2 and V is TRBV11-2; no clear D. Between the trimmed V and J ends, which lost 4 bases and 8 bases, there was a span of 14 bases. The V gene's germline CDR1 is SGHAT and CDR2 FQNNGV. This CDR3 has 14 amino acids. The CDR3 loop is CASSSRSATGELFF. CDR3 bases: TGTGCCAGCAGCTCGCGTAGTGCTACTGGGGAGCTGTTTTTT. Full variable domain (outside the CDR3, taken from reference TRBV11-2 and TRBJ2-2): EAGVAQSPRYKIIEKRQSVAFWCNPISGHATLYWYQQILGQGPKLLIQFQNNGVVDDSQLPKDRFSAERLKGVDSTLKIQPAKLEDSAVYLCASSSRSATGELFFGEGSRLTVL.

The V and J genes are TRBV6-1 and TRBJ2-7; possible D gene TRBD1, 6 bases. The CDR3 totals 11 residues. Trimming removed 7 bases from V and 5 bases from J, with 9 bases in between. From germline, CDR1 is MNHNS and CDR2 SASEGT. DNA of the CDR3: TGTGCCAGCAATCAGGGGCACGAGCAGTACTTC. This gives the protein CASNQGHEQYF.

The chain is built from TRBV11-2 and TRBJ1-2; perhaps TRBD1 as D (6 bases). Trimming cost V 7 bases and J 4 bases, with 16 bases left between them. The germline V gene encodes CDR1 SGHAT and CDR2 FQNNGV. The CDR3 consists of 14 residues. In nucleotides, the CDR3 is TGTGCCAGCATTGAAGGACAGCCCCCCTATGGCTACACCTTC. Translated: CASIEGQPPYGYTF.

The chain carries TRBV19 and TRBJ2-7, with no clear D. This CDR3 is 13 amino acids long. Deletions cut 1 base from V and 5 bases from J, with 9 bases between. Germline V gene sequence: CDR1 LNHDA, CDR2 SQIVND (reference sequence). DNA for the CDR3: TGTGCCAGTAGTATAGCAGGATGGAACGAGCAGTACTTC. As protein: CASSIAGWNEQYF.

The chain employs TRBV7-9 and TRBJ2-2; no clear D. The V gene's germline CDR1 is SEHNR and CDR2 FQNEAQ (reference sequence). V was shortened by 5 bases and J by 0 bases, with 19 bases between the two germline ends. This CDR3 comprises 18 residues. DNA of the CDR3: TGTGCCAGCAGCCATCAACCCACTAACCCAACGAACACCGGGGAGCTGTTTTTT. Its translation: CASSHQPTNPTNTGELFF.

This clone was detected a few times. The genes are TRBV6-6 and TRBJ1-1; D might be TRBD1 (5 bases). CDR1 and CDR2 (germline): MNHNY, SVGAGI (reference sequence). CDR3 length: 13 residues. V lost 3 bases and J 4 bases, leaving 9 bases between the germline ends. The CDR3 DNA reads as TGTGCCAGCAGTTATCCGGGGGTCACTGAAGCTTTCTTT. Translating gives CASSYPGVTEAFF.

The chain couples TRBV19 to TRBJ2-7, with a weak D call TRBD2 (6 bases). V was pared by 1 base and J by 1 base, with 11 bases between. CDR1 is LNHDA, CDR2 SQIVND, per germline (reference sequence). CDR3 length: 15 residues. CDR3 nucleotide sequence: TGTGCCAGTAGTATAGGCGGCGGGACGTCCTACGAGCAGTACTTC. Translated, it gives CASSIGGGTSYEQYF.

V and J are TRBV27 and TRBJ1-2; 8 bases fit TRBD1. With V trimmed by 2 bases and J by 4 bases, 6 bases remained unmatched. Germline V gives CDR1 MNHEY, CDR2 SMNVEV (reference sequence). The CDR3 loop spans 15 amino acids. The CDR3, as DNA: TGTGCCAGCAGTTTAGGGCAGGGGGCGCCCTATGGCTACACCTTC. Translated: CASSLGQGAPYGYTF.

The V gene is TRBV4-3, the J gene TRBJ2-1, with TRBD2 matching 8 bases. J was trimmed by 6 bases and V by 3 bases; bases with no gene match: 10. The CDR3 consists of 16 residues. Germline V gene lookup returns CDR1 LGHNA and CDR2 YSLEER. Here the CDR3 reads CASSHQAGAPFNEQFF. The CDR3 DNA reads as TGCGCCAGCAGCCATCAAGCGGGGGCCCCCTTCAATGAGCAGTTCTTC.

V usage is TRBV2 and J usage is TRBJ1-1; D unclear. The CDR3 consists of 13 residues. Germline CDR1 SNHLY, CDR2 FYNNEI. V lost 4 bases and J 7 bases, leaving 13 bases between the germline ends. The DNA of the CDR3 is TGTGCCAGCAGTGTGGGTGGAGGTGTTGAAGCTTTCTTT. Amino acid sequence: CASSVGGGVEAFF. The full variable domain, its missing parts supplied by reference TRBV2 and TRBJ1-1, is EPEVTQTPSHQVTQMGQEVILRCVPISNHLYFYWYRQILGQKVEFLVSFYNNEISEKSEIFDDQFSVERPDGSNFTLKIRSTKLEDSAMYFCASSVGGGVEAFFGQGTRLTVV.

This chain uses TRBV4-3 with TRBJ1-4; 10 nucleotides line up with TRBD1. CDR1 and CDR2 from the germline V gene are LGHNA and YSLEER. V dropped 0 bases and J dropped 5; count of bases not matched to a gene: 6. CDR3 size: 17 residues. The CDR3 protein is CASSQDRQGATNEKLFF. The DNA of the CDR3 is TGCGCCAGCAGCCAAGATAGACAGGGGGCCACGAATGAAAAACTGTTTTTT.

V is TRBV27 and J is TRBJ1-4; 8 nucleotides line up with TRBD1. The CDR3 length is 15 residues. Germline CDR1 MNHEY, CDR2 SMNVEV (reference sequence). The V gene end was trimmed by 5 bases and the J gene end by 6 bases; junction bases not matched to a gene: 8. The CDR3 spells CASSPYRGGDEKLFF. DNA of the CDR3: TGTGCCAGCAGTCCCTACAGGGGGGGGGATGAAAAACTGTTTTTT.

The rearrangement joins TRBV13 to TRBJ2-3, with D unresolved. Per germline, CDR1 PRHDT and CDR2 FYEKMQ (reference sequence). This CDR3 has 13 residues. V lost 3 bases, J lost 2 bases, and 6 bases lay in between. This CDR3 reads CASSFIITDTQYF. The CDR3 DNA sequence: TGTGCCAGCAGCTTTATTATCACAGATACGCAGTATTTT.